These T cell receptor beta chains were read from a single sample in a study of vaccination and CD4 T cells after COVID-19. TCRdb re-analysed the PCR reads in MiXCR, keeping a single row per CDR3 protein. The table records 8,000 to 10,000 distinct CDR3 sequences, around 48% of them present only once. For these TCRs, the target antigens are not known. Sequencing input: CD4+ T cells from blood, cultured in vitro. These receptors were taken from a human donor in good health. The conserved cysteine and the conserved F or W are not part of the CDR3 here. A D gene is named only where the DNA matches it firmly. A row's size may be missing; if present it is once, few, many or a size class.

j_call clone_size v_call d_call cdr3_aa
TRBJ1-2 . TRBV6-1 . ASTYITRGPNYGYT
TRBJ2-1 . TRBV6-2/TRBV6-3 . ASSYESISEQF
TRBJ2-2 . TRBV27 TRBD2 ASSLYGTSGRAGGELF
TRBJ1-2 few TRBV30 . AWTHSANYGYT
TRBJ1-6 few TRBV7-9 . ASSLRVGGSSPLH
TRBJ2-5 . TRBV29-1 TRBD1 SVGGQGSQETQY
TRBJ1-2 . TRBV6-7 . ASSSYGYT
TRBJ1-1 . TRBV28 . ASSSILGSRGARFTEAF
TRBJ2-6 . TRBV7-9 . ASSFGRGVSGANVLT
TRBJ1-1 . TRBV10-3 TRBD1 AISEPGRGGPEAF
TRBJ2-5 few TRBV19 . ASSPPGLAWETQY
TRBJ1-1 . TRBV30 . AWSGPRRPEAF
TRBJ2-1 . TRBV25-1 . ASSEPGLNEQF
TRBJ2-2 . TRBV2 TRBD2 ASSEVVIAGGPGELF
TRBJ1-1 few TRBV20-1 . SAPKTGTREAF
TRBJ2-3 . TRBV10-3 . AIRGAFRTDTQY
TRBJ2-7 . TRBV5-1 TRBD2 ASSQKGLAGGYEQY
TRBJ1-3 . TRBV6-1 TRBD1 ASSRGIGTDRNTIY
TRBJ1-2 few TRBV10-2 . ASRVPREGTGYT
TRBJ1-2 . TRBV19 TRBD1 ASSSGQVRAYGYT
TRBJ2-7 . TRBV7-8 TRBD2 ASSSFSLAGISYEQY
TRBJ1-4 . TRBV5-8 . ASSLLHEKLF
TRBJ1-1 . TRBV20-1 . SARDLSGNTEAF
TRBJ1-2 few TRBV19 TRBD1 ASSIDRAAGYT
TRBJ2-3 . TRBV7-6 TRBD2 ASSRWTSGIATTDTQY
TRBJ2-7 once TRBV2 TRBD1 ASSPIVGTAYEQY
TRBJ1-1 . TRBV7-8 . ASSLDDTEAF
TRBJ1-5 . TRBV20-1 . SASLPGNQPQH
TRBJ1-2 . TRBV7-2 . ASSLAEGGYT
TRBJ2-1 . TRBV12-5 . ASGPRGNNEQF
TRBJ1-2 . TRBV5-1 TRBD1 ASSLPTGDGGGYT
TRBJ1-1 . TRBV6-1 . ASTGRNTEAF
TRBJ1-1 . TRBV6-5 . ASSYSRNTEAF
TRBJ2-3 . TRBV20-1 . SARAPGLGTDTQY
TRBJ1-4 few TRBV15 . ATSSTRRTNEKLF
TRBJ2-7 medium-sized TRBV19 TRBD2 ASLSSGRSSYEQY
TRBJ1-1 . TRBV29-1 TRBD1 SLRTGATEAF
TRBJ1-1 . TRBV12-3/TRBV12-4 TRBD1 ASSLGTGFEAF
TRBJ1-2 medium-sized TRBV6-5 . ASSYRQDPVAHYGYT
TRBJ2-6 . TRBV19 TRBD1 ASKRTGLNSGANVLT
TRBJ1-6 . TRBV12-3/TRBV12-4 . ASSLATSTYNSPLH
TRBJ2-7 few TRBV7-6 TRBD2 ASSPQLAGGLNSYEQY
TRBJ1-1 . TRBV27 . ASRILGGANTEAF
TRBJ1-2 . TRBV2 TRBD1 ASRDPGTGINYGYT
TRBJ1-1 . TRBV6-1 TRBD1 ASWDRGNTEAF
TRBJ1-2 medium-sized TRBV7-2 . ATLYLGGYT
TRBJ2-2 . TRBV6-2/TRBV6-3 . ASRGSGRGELF
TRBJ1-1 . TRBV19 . ASSPIQENAEAF
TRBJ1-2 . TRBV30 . AWSEQGDYGYT
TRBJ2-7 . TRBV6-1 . ASSGAGTTIYEQY
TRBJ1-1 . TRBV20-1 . SARDSGRGFTEAF
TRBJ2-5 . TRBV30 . AWSVIRQETQY
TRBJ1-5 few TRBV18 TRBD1 ASSRDRGGNQPQH
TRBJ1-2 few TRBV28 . AGRKQGFFGYT
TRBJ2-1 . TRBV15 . ATSRDFKQGFGNYNEQF
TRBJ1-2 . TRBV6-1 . ASRRNYGYT
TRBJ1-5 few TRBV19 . ASSNNQDGGSNQPQH
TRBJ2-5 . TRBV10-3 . AISESETQY
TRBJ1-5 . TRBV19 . ASSIGENQPQH
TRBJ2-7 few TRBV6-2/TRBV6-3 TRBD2 ASINGGDSSYEQY